This T cell receptor beta chain was recorded in a study of blood T cell repertoires in COVID-19. Study in general: From the United States, Italy and Spain came samples of acute and convalescent COVID-19. PBMCs, B-cell-depleted T cells, or T cells provided the cDNA or gDNA that made up the material.

Original processing notes: Amplification of reference gene primers was used by the study to estimate nucleated cell counts. The method was immunoSEQ multiplex PCR; TCRdb's version includes in-frame clones alone and lacks a portion of them. V and J calls and clone size are as listed in that table; D and trimming were resolved from the DNA. In the table there are 45,000 to 70,000 clones, roughly 70% of which are singletons. The receptor comes from a woman between 50 and 59 years old with active or convalescent COVID-19. The sequenced material came from peripheral blood.

CDR3 in DNA: TGCAGCGTTGAAGATCCCTACGGACTAGACTACGAGCAGTACTTC. It codes for CSVEDPYGLDYEQYF. J is TRBJ2-7 and V is TRBV29-1, with 7 bases fitting TRBD2. The ends lost 0 bases at V and 3 bases at J; junction bases unmatched: 8. CDR1 is SQVTM, CDR2 ANQGSEA, per germline. The CDR3 is 15 residues long.